This T cell receptor (beta chain) was profiled in a study of T cells in Graves' hyperthyroidism and ophthalmopathy. This clonotype was found many times. Amplified TCR beta CDR3 regions derived from RNA transcripts. During a first-round RT-PCR of the TCR CDR3, the HTBI primer set was used. TCRdb re-derived calls from the multiplex PCR reads in MiXCR, one entry per CDR3 protein. Of around 600,000 distinct CDR3 sequences in the sample, roughly 14% were seen once. The V end was cut by 1 base, the J end by 4 bases, with 9 bases between. The CDR3 spans 13 residues. The germline CDR1 and CDR2 sequences are DFQATT and SNEGSKA (reference sequence).

Sequencing was carried out using blood. The chain is built from TRBV20-1 and TRBJ2-3; no clear D gene. The receptor was derived from a woman aged 50 to 65 with Graves' ophthalmopathy. The CDR3 nucleotides are TGCAGTGCTAGAGGGGCCCCGCCAGATACGCAGTATTTT. Translated: CSARGAPPDTQYF.